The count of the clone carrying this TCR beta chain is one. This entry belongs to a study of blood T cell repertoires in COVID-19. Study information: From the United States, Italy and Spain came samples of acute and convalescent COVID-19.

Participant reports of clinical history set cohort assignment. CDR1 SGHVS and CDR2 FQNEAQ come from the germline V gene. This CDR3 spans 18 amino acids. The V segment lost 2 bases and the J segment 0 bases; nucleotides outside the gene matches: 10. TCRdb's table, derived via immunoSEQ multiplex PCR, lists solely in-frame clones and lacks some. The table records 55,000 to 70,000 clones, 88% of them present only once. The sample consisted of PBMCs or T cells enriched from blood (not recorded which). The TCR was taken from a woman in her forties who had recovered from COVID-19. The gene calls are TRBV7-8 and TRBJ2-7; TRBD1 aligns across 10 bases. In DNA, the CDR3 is TGTGCCAGCAGCTTAACCCCAGCCGGGACAGGGGACTCCTACGAGCAGTACTTC. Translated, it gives CASSLTPAGTGDSYEQYF.